A selection of T cell receptor beta chains follows, all from one sample in a study of persistence of HIV-infected CD4 T cells. Profiled with immunoSEQ multiplex PCR; TCRdb holds only in-frame clones, not every one. The repertoire holds tens of thousands of clones, with roughly 77% as singletons. Their antigen targets remain unknown. The material sequenced was CD4+ T cells sorted from PBMCs after roughly 17-hour stimulation, taken from a patient who received antiretroviral therapy. The receptors originated from an adult man with HIV who was CMV-seropositive. Each CDR3 is given with its conserved first and last residue. Fields, in order: D gene, V gene, J gene, CDR3 protein. A D gene is named only where the DNA matches it firmly.

TRBD1,TRBV5-1,TRBJ1-6,CASSTGQGGNNSPLHF
TRBD1,TRBV2,TRBJ1-1,CASSGVGQGAEAFF
TRBD1,TRBV7-3,TRBJ1-1,CASSTTGGGNTEAFF
-,TRBV4-2,TRBJ1-1,CASSQEWLGSNTEAFF
-,TRBV4-2,TRBJ1-4,CASSRDSSEKLFF
-,TRBV28,TRBJ2-7,CASSRAAGTANSYEQYF
-,TRBV2,TRBJ2-1,CASSVEGSSYNEQFF
-,TRBV9,TRBJ2-7,CASSVAAGTKAYEQYF
-,TRBV6-6,TRBJ1-2,CASSGSYGYTF
-,TRBV7-9,TRBJ2-7,CASSLDATVSYEQYF
TRBD1,TRBV29-1,TRBJ2-5,CSTQLGQGAGETQYF
-,TRBV5-1,TRBJ1-1,CASSLGGQRTEAFF
TRBD1,TRBV5-1,TRBJ1-1,CASMGQPEGGTEAFF
-,TRBV4-2,TRBJ1-4,CASSQGEQGGEKLFF
TRBD2,TRBV13,TRBJ2-4,CASSFLSGGNIQYF
-,TRBV18,TRBJ2-1,CASSPPALNNEQFF
TRBD1,TRBV19,TRBJ1-5,CASSIGTGDSRNQPQHF
-,TRBV18,TRBJ1-1,CASSPPMNTEAFF
-,TRBV15,TRBJ1-5,CATSREASNQPQHF
TRBD2,TRBV11-2,TRBJ2-7,CASSLDLPSGGTSSYEQYF
TRBD1,TRBV5-4,TRBJ1-6,CASSLWAGGNSPLHF
-,TRBV12-3/TRBV12-4,TRBJ1-1,CASRGTSNTEAFF
-,TRBV14,TRBJ1-1,CASSLLSLRNMNTEAFF
-,TRBV6-1,TRBJ1-1,CASSETAEAFF
-,TRBV5-4,TRBJ1-1,CASTLGYDTEAFF
TRBD1,TRBV28,TRBJ2-3,CASRGQRGPTDTQYF
-,TRBV28,TRBJ2-3,CASSSFRADTQYF
TRBD1,TRBV28,TRBJ1-5,CASSLYSTGTQPQHF
TRBD2,TRBV5-1,TRBJ2-7,CASRLAGGLSSYEQYF
-,TRBV27,TRBJ1-6,CASRRHNSPLHF
TRBD1,TRBV5-1,TRBJ1-2,CASSLAEAGGADGYTF
-,TRBV25-1,TRBJ2-7,CASSEWGEVYEQYF
-,TRBV29-1,TRBJ1-1,CSAQAGSTEAFF
-,TRBV6-6,TRBJ2-6,CATLGGDSGANVLTF
-,TRBV5-1,TRBJ1-4,CASSQTTTNEKLFF